This T cell receptor beta chain was observed in a study of blood T cell repertoires in COVID-19. Looking at the study overall: COVID-19 samples from acute and convalescent phases originated in the United States, Italy and Spain.

TCRdb's copy holds only in-frame clones and misses some; the assay was immunoSEQ multiplex PCR. The profile shows 100,000 to 130,000 clones, 80% to 85% of them singletons. Sequences were obtained from peripheral blood. The sequence derives from a human donor in a cohort sampled during active COVID-19.

CDR3 bases: TGTGCCAGCAGCCAATCTAGCGGAAACACAGATACGCAGTATTTT. Amino acid sequence: CASSQSSGNTDTQYF. This chain links TRBV3-1 (or the pseudogene TRBV3-2) with TRBJ2-3; 7 bases line up with TRBD2. The V and J ends lost 2 bases and 2 bases, in that order; junction bases with no gene match: 4. CDR3 length equals 15 residues. CDR1 is LGHDT and CDR2 is YNNKEL in the germline V gene (reference sequence).